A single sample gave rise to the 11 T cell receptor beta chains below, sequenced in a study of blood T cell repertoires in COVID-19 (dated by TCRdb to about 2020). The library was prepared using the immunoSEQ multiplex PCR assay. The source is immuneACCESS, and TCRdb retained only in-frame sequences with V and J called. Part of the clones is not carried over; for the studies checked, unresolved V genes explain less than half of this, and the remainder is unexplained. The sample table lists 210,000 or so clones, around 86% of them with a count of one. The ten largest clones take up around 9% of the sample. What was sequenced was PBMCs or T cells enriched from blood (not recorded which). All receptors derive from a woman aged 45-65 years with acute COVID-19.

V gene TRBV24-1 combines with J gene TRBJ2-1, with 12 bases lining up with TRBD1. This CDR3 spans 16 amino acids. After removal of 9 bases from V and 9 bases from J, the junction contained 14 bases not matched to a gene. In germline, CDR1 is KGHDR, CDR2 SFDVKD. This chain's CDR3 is CATSPEGQGARGEQFF. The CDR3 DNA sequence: TGTGCCACCTCTCCCGAGGGACAGGGGGCGCGGGGTGAGCAGTTCTTC.

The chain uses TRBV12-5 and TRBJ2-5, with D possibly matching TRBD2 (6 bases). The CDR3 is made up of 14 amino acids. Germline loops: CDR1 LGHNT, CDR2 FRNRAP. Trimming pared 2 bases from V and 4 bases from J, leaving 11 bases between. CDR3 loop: CASGLSGSAETQYF. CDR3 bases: TGTGCTAGTGGTTTGTCCGGGAGTGCAGAGACCCAGTACTTC. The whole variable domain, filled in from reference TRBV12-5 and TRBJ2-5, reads DARVTQTPRHKVTEMGQEVTMRCQPILGHNTVFWYRQTMMQGLELLAYFRNRAPLDDSGMPKDRFSAEMPDATLATLKIQPSEPRDSAVYFCASGLSGSAETQYFGPGTRLLVL.

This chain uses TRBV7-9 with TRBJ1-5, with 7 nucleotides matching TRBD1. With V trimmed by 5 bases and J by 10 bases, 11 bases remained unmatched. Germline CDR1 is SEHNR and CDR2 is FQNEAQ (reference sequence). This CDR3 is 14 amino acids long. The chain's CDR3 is CASSHGQVGGPQHF. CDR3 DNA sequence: TGTGCCAGCAGCCACGGACAGGTCGGGGGACCCCAGCATTTT.

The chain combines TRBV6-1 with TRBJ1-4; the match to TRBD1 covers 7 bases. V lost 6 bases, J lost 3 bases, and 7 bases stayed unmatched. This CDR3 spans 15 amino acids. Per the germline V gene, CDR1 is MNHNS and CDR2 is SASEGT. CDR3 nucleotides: TGTGCCAGCAGGGTGCAGGGGGGCCCTAATGAAAAACTGTTTTTT. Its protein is CASRVQGGPNEKLFF.

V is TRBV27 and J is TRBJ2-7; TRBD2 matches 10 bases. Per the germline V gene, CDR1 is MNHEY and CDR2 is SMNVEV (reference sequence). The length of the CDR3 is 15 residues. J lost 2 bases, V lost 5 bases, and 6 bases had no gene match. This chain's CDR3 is CASSVASGGPYEQYF. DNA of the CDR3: TGTGCCAGCAGTGTAGCTAGCGGGGGACCCTACGAGCAGTACTTC.

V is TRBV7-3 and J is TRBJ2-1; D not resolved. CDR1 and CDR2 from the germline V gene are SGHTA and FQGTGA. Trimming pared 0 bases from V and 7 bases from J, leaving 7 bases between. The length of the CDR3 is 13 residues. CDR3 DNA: TGTGCCAGCAGCTTAACCCGGTCTAATGAGCAGTTCTTC. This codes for CASSLTRSNEQFF.

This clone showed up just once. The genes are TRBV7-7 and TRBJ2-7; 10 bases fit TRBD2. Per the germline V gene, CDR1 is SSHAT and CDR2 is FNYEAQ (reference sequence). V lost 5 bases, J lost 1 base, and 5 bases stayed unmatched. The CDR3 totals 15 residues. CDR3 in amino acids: CASSRGTSESYEQYF. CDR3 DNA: TGTGCCAGCAGCCGCGGGACTAGCGAGTCCTACGAGCAGTACTTC. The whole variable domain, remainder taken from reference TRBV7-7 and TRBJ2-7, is GAGVSQSPRYKVTKRGQDVTLRCDPISSHATLYWYQQALGQGPEFLTYFNYEAQPDKSGLPSDRFSAERPEGSISTLTIQRTEQRDSAMYRCASSRGTSESYEQYFGPGTRLTVT.

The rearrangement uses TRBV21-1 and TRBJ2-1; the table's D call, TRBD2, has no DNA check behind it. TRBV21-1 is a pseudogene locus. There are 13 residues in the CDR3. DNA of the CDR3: TGTGCCAGCAGCCCCAAAATTAGTAATGAGCAGTTCTTC. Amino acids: CASSPKISNEQFF.

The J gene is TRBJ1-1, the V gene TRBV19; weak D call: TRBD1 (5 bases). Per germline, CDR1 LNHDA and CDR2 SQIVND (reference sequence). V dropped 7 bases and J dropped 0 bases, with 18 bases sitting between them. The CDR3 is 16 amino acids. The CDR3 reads CASIQGPVRMNTEAFF. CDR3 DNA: TGTGCCAGTATTCAGGGTCCGGTTCGGATGAACACTGAAGCTTTCTTT.

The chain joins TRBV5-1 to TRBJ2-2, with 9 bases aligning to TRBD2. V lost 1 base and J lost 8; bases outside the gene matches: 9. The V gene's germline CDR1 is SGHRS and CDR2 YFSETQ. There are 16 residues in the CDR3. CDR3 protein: CASSLSLSSGVGELFF. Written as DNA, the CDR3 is TGCGCCAGCAGCTTGTCGTTATCTAGCGGGGTTGGGGAGCTGTTTTTT.

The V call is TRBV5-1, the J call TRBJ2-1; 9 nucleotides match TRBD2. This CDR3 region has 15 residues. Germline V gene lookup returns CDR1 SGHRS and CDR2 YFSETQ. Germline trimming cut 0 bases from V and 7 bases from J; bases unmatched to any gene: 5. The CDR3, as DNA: TGCGCCAGCAGCTTGGACGGCGGGAGGGGTAATGAGCAGTTCTTC. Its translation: CASSLDGGRGNEQFF.